Below are 27 T cell receptor beta chains sequenced from a single sample in a study of radiotherapy plus CTLA-4 blockade in lung cancer. Here immunoSEQ multiplex PCR was the method, and the copy in TCRdb shows in-frame clones only, minus some. The sample has 95,000 to 150,000 clones, 90% seen once. Material: peripheral blood, obtained from a patient treated with radiotherapy plus ipilimumab. Receptors originate from a human donor with non-small cell lung cancer that progressed on radiotherapy plus ipilimumab.

This sequence joins TRBV19 and TRBJ2-1; D is possibly TRBD1 (6 bases). Germline V gene lookup returns CDR1 LNHDA and CDR2 SQIVND (reference sequence). The CDR3 sequence is 16 residues long. V was cut by 6 bases and J by 2 bases, with 17 bases left in between. In DNA, the CDR3 is TGTGCCAGTAGCTGGACAGTATATGTTCCCTACAATGAGCAGTTCTTC. Amino acid sequence: CASSWTVYVPYNEQFF.

The chain has TRBV5-1 and TRBJ1-1; unclear D gene. The germline V gene has CDR1 SGHRS and CDR2 YFSETQ. Trimming removed 6 bases from V and 3 bases from J, with 9 bases in between. The CDR3 runs to 12 residues. The CDR3 DNA reads TGCGCCAGCACAGGTTCCTACACTGAAGCTTTCTTT. Its translation is CASTGSYTEAFF.

The rearrangement uses TRBV5-1 and TRBJ2-2; 9 positions match TRBD2. J lost 3 bases, V lost 4 bases, and 4 bases had no gene match. The germline V gene has CDR1 SGHRS and CDR2 YFSETQ. The CDR3 contains 15 residues. The CDR3 reads CASSRPSGDTGELFF. The DNA for the CDR3 is TGCGCCAGCAGCCGGCCTAGCGGGGACACCGGGGAGCTGTTTTTT.

The rearrangement uses TRBV4-1 and TRBJ2-7; D is perhaps TRBD2 (6 bases). The germline V gene has CDR1 MGHRA and CDR2 YSYEKL. The V gene lost 4 bases and the J gene lost 3 bases, with 13 bases spanning the gap. The CDR3 loop spans 14 amino acids. CDR3 bases: TGCGCCAGCAGCCCCTCGGGGCGGGACTACGAGCAGTACTTC. Translating gives CASSPSGRDYEQYF.

The rearrangement uses TRBV27 and TRBJ2-1, with D possibly called TRBD1 or TRBD2 (5 bases each). The germline gives CDR1 MNHEY, CDR2 SMNVEV (reference sequence). CDR3 length: 14 residues. V dropped 3 bases and J dropped 8 bases, with 14 bases sitting between them. DNA for the CDR3: TGTGCCAGCAGTTTCGGGACCCACGGGGATGAGCAGTTCTTC. This codes for CASSFGTHGDEQFF.

The chain is built from TRBV5-1 and TRBJ2-7, with TRBD1 matching over 7 bases. Germline V CDR1 and CDR2: SGHRS, YFSETQ. Trimming cost V 2 bases and J 5 bases; bases outside gene matches: 13. The CDR3 is made up of 16 amino acids. CDR3 nucleotides: TGCGCCAGCAGCTTTAGGGGGCTTCGAAACGGGAACGAGCAGTACTTC. Amino acid sequence: CASSFRGLRNGNEQYF. Full variable domain (missing parts from reference TRBV5-1 and TRBJ2-7): KAGVTQTPRYLIKTRGQQVTLSCSPISGHRSVSWYQQTPGQGLQFLFEYFSETQRNKGNFPGRFSGRQFSNSRSEMNVSTLELGDSALYLCASSFRGLRNGNEQYFGPGTRLTVT.

The V and J genes are TRBV7-8 and TRBJ2-1, with a possible D match to TRBD2 (6 bases). V was clipped by 5 bases and J by 10 bases, with 15 bases between them. The germline CDR1 and CDR2 sequences are SGHVS and FQNEAQ. The CDR3 consists of 13 residues. Written as DNA, the CDR3 is TGTGCCAGCAGCAAGGGACTGCGCGAGGAGCAGTTCTTC. Translated: CASSKGLREEQFF.

This chain joins TRBV7-9 and TRBJ2-1; TRBD2 agrees at 11 bases. The CDR3 loop spans 16 amino acids. The V segment lost 5 bases and the J segment 6 bases; nucleotides outside the gene matches: 9. CDR1 and CDR2 (germline): SEHNR, FQNEAQ (reference sequence). In nucleotides, the CDR3 is TGTGCCAGCAGCCCGAGGCTAGCGGGAGGTAGCAATGAGCAGTTCTTC. Translation gives CASSPRLAGGSNEQFF.

The chain uses TRBV5-1 and TRBJ2-1; TRBD2 matches at 10 bases. CDR1 SGHRS and CDR2 YFSETQ come from the germline V gene. J lost 7 bases, V lost 1 base, and 11 bases had no gene match. This CDR3 is built from 17 residues. The CDR3 nucleotides read TGCGCCAGCAGCTTGAACCCGACTAGCGGGTGGGAGAATGAGCAGTTCTTC. Amino acid sequence: CASSLNPTSGWENEQFF.

This clone was seen only once. This rearrangement joins TRBV6-6 to TRBJ1-1; no clear D. V was trimmed by 2 bases and J by 11 bases, leaving 15 bases between them. The CDR3 is made up of 13 amino acids. Germline loops: CDR1 MNHNY, CDR2 SVGAGI (reference sequence). This CDR3 is CASSYPPRTGAFF. The CDR3 DNA sequence: TGTGCCAGCAGTTACCCCCCCCGGACGGGGGCTTTCTTT.

The chain joins TRBV10-1 to TRBJ2-5, with 9 bases lining up with TRBD1. The CDR3 is made up of 16 amino acids. V lost 0 bases and J lost 3; bases outside the gene matches: 5. Per germline, CDR1 WNHNN and CDR2 SYGVQD (reference sequence). The CDR3 DNA is TGCGCCAGCAGTGAGTCGGGGACAGGGACGAAAGAGACCCAGTACTTC. It codes for CASSESGTGTKETQYF.

V usage is TRBV6-6 and J usage is TRBJ1-1, with TRBD1 matching 7 bases. CDR3 length: 14 amino acids. V lost 6 bases, J lost 1 base, and 5 bases stayed unmatched. Germline V lookup: CDR1 MNHNY, CDR2 SVGAGI (reference sequence). Written as DNA, the CDR3 is TGTGCCAGCAGCCCCCGACAGGGGAACACTGAAGCTTTCTTT. This sequence encodes CASSPRQGNTEAFF.

The gene calls are TRBV5-6 and TRBJ2-5, with D maybe TRBD2 (6 bases). This CDR3 is built from 15 residues. Germline assignment: CDR1 SGHDT and CDR2 YYEEEE. V gave up 2 bases and J gave up 8 bases, with 19 bases separating them. The CDR3 reads CASSFAGTTAETQYF. As DNA, the CDR3 is TGTGCCAGCAGCTTTGCGGGAACGACGGCGGAAACCCAGTACTTC.

The rearrangement uses TRBV27 and TRBJ1-1; D is unclear. CDR3 length: 14 residues. Germline-derived CDR1 and CDR2 are MNHEY and SMNVEV (reference sequence). Deletions cut 2 bases from V and 5 bases from J, with 12 bases between. The CDR3 loop is CASSLGLGRTEAFF. CDR3 DNA sequence: TGTGCCAGCAGTTTAGGCCTGGGGAGGACTGAAGCTTTCTTT.

V usage is TRBV29-1 and J usage is TRBJ1-1; no firm D call. Trimming took 3 bases from V and 1 from J, leaving 21 bases between them. CDR3 size: 17 residues. Per the germline V gene, CDR1 is SQVTM and CDR2 is ANQGSEA. DNA of the CDR3: TGCAGCGTTGATATCTCAGCACGCTTGCTTTCGAACACTGAAGCTTTCTTT. Residues: CSVDISARLLSNTEAFF. The whole variable domain, remainder taken from reference TRBV29-1 and TRBJ1-1, is SAVISQKPSRDICQRGTSLTIQCQVDSQVTMMFWYRQQPGQSLTLIATANQGSEATYESGFVIDKFPISRPNLTFSTLTVSNMSPEDSSIYLCSVDISARLLSNTEAFFGQGTRLTVV.

The chain uses TRBV7-2 and TRBJ2-7, with 7 bases aligning to TRBD1. This CDR3 has 14 amino acids. J was trimmed by 2 bases and V by 5 bases; bases with no gene match: 6. Germline lookup yields CDR1 SGHTA and CDR2 FQGNSA. In nucleotides, the CDR3 is TGTGCCAGCAGCCTCCGACAGGGTCCCTACGAGCAGTACTTC. It is translated as CASSLRQGPYEQYF.

This chain links TRBV7-9 with TRBJ1-1; D is undetermined. The CDR3 contains 13 residues. Germline V gene lookup returns CDR1 SEHNR and CDR2 FQNEAQ (reference sequence). V gave up 7 bases and J gave up 1 base, with 10 bases separating them. The CDR3 DNA follows: TGTGCCAGCAACACCAACAAGAACACTGAAGCTTTCTTT. It translates to CASNTNKNTEAFF.

The chain joins TRBV28 to TRBJ2-1, with D possibly being TRBD1 (8 bases). CDR1 is MDHEN, CDR2 SYDVKM, per germline. There are 15 residues in the CDR3. Deletions cut 2 bases from V and 8 bases from J, with 16 bases between. This CDR3 is CASSLTGGAGYEQFF. The CDR3 DNA reads as TGTGCCAGCAGTTTAACAGGGGGGGCTGGCTATGAGCAGTTCTTC.

The chain combines TRBV9 with TRBJ1-1; no firm D call. The CDR3 loop spans 13 amino acids. The V end was cut by 0 bases, the J end by 3 bases, with 6 bases between. Per germline, CDR1 SGDLS and CDR2 YYNGEE. The CDR3 loop is CASSVVRDTEAFF. For the CDR3, the DNA is TGTGCCAGCAGCGTAGTACGGGACACTGAAGCTTTCTTT.

This rearrangement joins TRBV6-6 to TRBJ2-7, with TRBD1 matching 9 bases. The germline CDR1 and CDR2 sequences are MNHNY and SVGAGI (reference sequence). The trim removed 2 bases at V and 0 bases at J, leaving 2 bases unmatched. The CDR3 runs to 15 residues. CDR3 in amino acids: CASSYGTGNSYEQYF. As DNA, the CDR3 is TGTGCCAGCAGTTACGGGACAGGGAACTCCTACGAGCAGTACTTC.

The rearrangement uses TRBV7-6 and TRBJ1-2, with D unclear. Trimming stripped 5 bases from V and 8 bases from J, with 15 bases between. Germline V gene sequence: CDR1 SGHVS, CDR2 FNYEAQ. The CDR3 is 13 amino acids. The CDR3 reads CASSPGKTGGYTF. CDR3 bases: TGTGCCAGCAGCCCGGGGAAAACGGGAGGCTACACCTTC.

Only one count was recorded for this clone. The J gene is TRBJ1-4, the V gene TRBV4-2; possibly TRBD1 for D (5 bases). Germline V lookup: CDR1 LGHNA, CDR2 YNFKEQ. Trimming took off 1 base at V and 7 bases at J, with 10 bases between the two ends. The CDR3 covers 14 residues. CDR3 amino acids: CASSQGTGPEKLFF. The CDR3 coding sequence is TGTGCCAGCAGCCAAGGGACGGGACCTGAAAAACTGTTTTTT.

Concerning this clone itself: Other DNA sequences in this specimen translate into the identical CDR3. This rearrangement joins TRBV6-1 to TRBJ1-2; D is unresolved. CDR1 is MNHNS, CDR2 SASEGT, per germline. This CDR3 has 13 residues. Trimming took 2 bases from V and 3 from J, leaving 7 bases between them. CDR3 nucleotide sequence: TGTGCCAGCAGTGAAACAAGAGACTATGGCTACACCTTC. Its protein product is CASSETRDYGYTF.

The chain combines TRBV18 with TRBJ2-2; D is uncertain. This CDR3 has 13 residues. In germline, CDR1 is KGHSH, CDR2 LQKENI. V lost 3 bases and J 9 bases, leaving 11 bases between the germline ends. The CDR3 spells CASSPGSFRELFF. The CDR3 DNA reads as TGTGCCAGCTCACCCGGTAGTTTCCGGGAGCTGTTTTTT.

This sequence joins TRBV5-6 and TRBJ2-1; 8 bases align to TRBD2. With 7 bases clipped from V and 5 bases from J, the junction kept 8 bases outside the gene matches. This CDR3 has 14 amino acids. CDR1 is SGHDT and CDR2 is YYEEEE in the germline V gene. CDR3 in DNA: TGTGCCAGCGGATATAGCGGGGCCCACAATGAGCAGTTCTTC. Translated, it gives CASGYSGAHNEQFF. Together with reference TRBV5-6 and TRBJ2-1, the CDR3 gives the full variable domain: DAGVTQSPTHLIKTRGQQVTLRCSPKSGHDTVSWYQQALGQGPQFIFQYYEEEERQRGNFPDRFSGHQFPNYSSELNVNALLLGDSALYLCASGYSGAHNEQFFGPGTRLTVL.

The V and J genes are TRBV11-2 and TRBJ2-4; D gene uncertain. CDR1 is SGHAT and CDR2 is FQNNGV in the germline V gene. The CDR3 runs 14 residues. V was cut by 7 bases and J by 3 bases, with 13 bases left in between. CDR3 residues: CASTPSGGKNIQYF. The CDR3 coding sequence is TGTGCCAGCACACCGTCGGGTGGCAAAAACATTCAGTACTTC.

The chain recombines TRBV11-3 with TRBJ1-1; the D is unclear. Germline values: CDR1 SGHNT, CDR2 YENEEA. The V end was cut by 0 bases, the J end by 2 bases, with 13 bases between. The CDR3 loop spans 16 amino acids. For the CDR3, the DNA is TGTGCCAGCAGCTTAGACTCTTGGGCGGGTAACACTGAAGCTTTCTTT. Translation gives CASSLDSWAGNTEAFF.